This T cell receptor (beta chain) emerged from a study of human T cells and chemical hapten exposure. As for the study in general: Diphenylcyclopropenone was administered weekly to the scalp of patients throughout the roughly 23-week study. General study results and limits: Given that the donors had alopecia, their immune response may differ from that seen in healthy people.

Time point noted: pre-sensitization, week 0. Stated treatment: therapeutic diphenylcyclopropenone sensitization with weekly scalp DPC. Per the germline V gene, CDR1 is LGHNT and CDR2 is FRNRAP. CDR3 length: 14 residues. The J segment lost 4 bases and the V segment lost 1 base, leaving 1 base of the junction unmatched. Comments on this clonotype: Antigen: not known.

Individual cDNA molecules each carried unique molecular identifiers attached by the library. One entry per CDR3 protein, called by TCRdb with MiXCR from the RACE reads. Of 200,000 to 300,000 distinct CDR3 sequences listed, 7.5% to 9% are singletons. The source of this sequence is a woman between 35 and 50 years old with alopecia areata. Some clones in this sample may be carry-over from other donors' samples. The material was whole blood, obtained in connection with sensitization to the hapten diphenylcyclopropenone (DPC). The chain combines TRBV12-5 with TRBJ2-1; 7 bases map to TRBD1. The CDR3 loop reads CASGLGQGYNEQFF. CDR3 DNA sequence: TGTGCTAGTGGTTTGGGACAGGGTTACAATGAGCAGTTCTTC.